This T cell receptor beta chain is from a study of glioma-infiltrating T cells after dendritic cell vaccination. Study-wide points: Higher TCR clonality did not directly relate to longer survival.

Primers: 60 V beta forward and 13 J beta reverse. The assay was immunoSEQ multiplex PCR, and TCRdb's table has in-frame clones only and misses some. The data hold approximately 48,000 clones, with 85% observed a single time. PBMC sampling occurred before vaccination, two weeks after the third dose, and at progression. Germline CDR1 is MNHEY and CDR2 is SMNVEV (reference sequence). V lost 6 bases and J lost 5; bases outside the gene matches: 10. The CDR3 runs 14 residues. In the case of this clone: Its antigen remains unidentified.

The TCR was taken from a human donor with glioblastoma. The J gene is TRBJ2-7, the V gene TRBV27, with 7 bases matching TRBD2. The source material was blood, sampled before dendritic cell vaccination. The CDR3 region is CASSRGLVSHEQYF. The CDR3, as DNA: TGTGCCAGCAGCCGAGGACTAGTTTCTCACGAGCAGTACTTC.